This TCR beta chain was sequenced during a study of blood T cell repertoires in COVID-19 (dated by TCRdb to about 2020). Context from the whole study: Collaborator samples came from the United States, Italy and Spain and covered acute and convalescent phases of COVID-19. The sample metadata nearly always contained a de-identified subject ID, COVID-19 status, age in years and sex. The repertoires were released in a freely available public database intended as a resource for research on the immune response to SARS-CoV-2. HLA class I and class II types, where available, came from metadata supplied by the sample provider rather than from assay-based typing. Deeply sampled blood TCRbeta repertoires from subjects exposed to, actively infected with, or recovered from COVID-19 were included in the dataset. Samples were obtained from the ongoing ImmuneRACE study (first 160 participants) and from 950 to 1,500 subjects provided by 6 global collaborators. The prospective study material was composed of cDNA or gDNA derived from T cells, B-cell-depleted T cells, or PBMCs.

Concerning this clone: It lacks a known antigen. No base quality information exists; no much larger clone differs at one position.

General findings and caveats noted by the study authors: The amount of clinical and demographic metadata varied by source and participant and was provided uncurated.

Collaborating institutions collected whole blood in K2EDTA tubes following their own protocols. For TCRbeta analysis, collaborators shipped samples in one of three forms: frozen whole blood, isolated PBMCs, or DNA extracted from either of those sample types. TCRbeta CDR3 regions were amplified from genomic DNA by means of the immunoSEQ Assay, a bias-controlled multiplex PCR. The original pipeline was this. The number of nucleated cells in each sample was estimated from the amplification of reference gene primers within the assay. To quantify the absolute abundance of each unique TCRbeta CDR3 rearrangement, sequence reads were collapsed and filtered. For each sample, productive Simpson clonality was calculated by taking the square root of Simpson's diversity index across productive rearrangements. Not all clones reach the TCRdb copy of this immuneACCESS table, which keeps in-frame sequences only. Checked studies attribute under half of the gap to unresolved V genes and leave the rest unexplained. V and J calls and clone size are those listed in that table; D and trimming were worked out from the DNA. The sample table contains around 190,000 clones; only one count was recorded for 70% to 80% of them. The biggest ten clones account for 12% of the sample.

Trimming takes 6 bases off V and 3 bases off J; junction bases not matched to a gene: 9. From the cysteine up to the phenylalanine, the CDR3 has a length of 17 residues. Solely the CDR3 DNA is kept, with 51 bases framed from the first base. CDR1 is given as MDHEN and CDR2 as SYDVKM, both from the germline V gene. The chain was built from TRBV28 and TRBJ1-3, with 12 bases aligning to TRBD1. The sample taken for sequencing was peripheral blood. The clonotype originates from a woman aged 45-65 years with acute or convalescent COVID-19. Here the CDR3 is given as CASSTGTGGSFGNTIYF. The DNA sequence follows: TGTGCCAGCAGCACCGGGACAGGGGGCAGTTTTGGAAACACCATATATTTT.